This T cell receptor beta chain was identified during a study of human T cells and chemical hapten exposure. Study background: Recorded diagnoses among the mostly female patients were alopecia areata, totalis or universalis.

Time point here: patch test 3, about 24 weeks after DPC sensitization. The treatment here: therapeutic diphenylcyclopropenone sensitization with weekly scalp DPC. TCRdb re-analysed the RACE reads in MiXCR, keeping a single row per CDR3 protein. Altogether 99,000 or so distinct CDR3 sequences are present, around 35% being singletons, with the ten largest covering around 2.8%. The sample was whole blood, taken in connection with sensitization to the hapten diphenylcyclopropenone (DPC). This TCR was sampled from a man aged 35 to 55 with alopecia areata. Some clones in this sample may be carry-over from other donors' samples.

CDR3 sequence reads: CASSFRGDYTDTQYF. The CDR3 region has the DNA TGTGCCAGCAGCTTTAGAGGAGACTACACAGATACGCAGTATTTT. The rearrangement uses TRBV7-6 and TRBJ2-3, with TRBD2 as a possible D gene (5 bases). CDR3 length: 15 amino acids. Germline lookup yields CDR1 SGHVS and CDR2 FNYEAQ. Trimming shortened V by 3 bases and J by 2 bases, and 12 bases separated the two germline ends.